The 18 T cell receptor beta chains given below trace back to one sample, sequenced in a study of long-term antiretroviral therapy in people with HIV. Researchers report immunoSEQ v3.0 was run at survey level. Using immunoSEQ multiplex PCR, the repertoire was profiled, and TCRdb retains in-frame clones only, with some absent. The sample lists 48,000 or so clones, around 84% occurring once. The sequencing used unsorted PBMCs, collected 0.8 years after starting antiretroviral therapy. These receptor sequences come from a woman aged 18-35 years with HIV.

This chain links TRBV27 with TRBJ1-2; D perhaps matches TRBD1 (6 bases). The V gene's germline CDR1 is MNHEY and CDR2 SMNVEV (reference sequence). The CDR3 spans 14 residues. The ends were cut back, 3 bases at V and 4 bases at J, with 12 bases in the middle. In DNA, the CDR3 is TGTGCCAGCAGTTTCGGGGGGCAGGCCTATGGCTACACCTTC. It is translated as CASSFGGQAYGYTF.

The chain combines TRBV28 with TRBJ1-2, with 9 bases fitting TRBD1. This CDR3 spans 15 amino acids. The junction had 12 bases not matched to a gene; V was cut back by 6 bases and J by 7 bases. Germline V gene lookup returns CDR1 MDHEN and CDR2 SYDVKM. The CDR3 loop reads CASSPKGQGAGGYTF. Written as DNA, the CDR3 is TGTGCCAGCAGCCCAAAGGGACAGGGCGCCGGTGGCTACACCTTC.

The chain combines TRBV5-1 with TRBJ2-2; D is tentatively TRBD1 or TRBD2 (5 bases each). Germline CDR1 SGHRS, CDR2 YFSETQ. V lost 5 bases, J lost 3 bases, and 14 bases lay in between. CDR3 length equals 15 residues. The CDR3: CASSLQGRDTGELFF. CDR3 DNA: TGCGCCAGCAGTCTCCAGGGACGGGACACCGGGGAGCTGTTTTTT.

The chain employs TRBV6-5 and TRBJ2-1; no reliable D call. Trimming cost V 2 bases and J 9 bases, with 14 bases left between them. The CDR3 covers 14 residues. The germline CDR1 and CDR2 sequences are MNHEY and SVGAGI. CDR3 in DNA: TGTGCCAGCAGTTACAGACGACGAGACGGTGAGCAGTTCTTC. It specifies CASSYRRRDGEQFF.

This chain uses TRBV18 with TRBJ2-3; 12 bases line up with TRBD1. V lost 2 bases and J lost 5; bases outside the gene matches: 5. The germline V gene encodes CDR1 KGHSH and CDR2 LQKENI. This CDR3 is built from 16 residues. In DNA, the CDR3 is TGTGCCAGCTCACCAGGGGGACAGGGGGCAGGAGATACGCAGTATTTT. This translates into CASSPGGQGAGDTQYF. The full variable domain, completed using reference TRBV18 and TRBJ2-3, is NAGVMQNPRHLVRRRGQEARLRCSPMKGHSHVYWYRQLPEEGLKFMVYLQKENIIDESGMPKERFSAEFPKEGPSILRIQQVVRGDSAAYFCASSPGGQGAGDTQYFGPGTRLTVL.

This CDR3 is CASRAPGEKLFF. The CDR3 nucleotides are TGTGCCAGCAGAGCGCCCGGTGAAAAACTGTTTTTT. The genes are TRBV28 and TRBJ1-4; D gene uncertain. The length of the CDR3 is 12 residues. Per the germline V gene, CDR1 is MDHEN and CDR2 is SYDVKM. V dropped 6 bases and J dropped 7 bases, with 9 bases sitting between them.

This chain joins TRBV5-1 and TRBJ2-5; TRBD2 agrees at 9 bases. Unmatched junction bases numbered 18, after V lost 4 bases and J lost 5 bases. Germline loops: CDR1 SGHRS, CDR2 YFSETQ. CDR3 length: 18 amino acids. The CDR3 spells CASSPGGGGGRRMETQYF. CDR3 nucleotide sequence: TGCGCCAGCAGCCCCGGCGGGGGGGGCGGGAGACGTATGGAGACCCAGTACTTC.

The V gene is TRBV15, the J gene TRBJ1-5; TRBD1 aligns across 8 bases. V trimming: 3 bases; J trimming: 1 base; junction bases outside the gene matches: 8. CDR1 and CDR2 (germline): LNHNV, YYDKDF (reference sequence). There are 17 residues in the CDR3. The CDR3 DNA sequence: TGTGCCACCAGCAGTGGACAGGGAGGATCGAGCAATCAGCCCCAGCATTTT. Translating gives CATSSGQGGSSNQPQHF.

This chain uses TRBV27 with TRBJ2-5; 12 bases agree with TRBD2. This CDR3 spans 15 amino acids. CDR1 and CDR2 (germline): MNHEY, SMNVEV (reference sequence). Germline trimming cut 5 bases from V and 3 bases from J; bases unmatched to any gene: 4. CDR3 in DNA: TGTGCCAGCAGTCCACGGACTAGCGGGAAAGAGACCCAGTACTTC. Translated: CASSPRTSGKETQYF.

The chain recombines TRBV7-2 with TRBJ1-4; 7 bases agree with TRBD1. V lost 3 bases, J lost 5 bases, and 3 bases stayed unmatched. Germline CDR1 and CDR2: SGHTA and FQGNSA. This CDR3 is 14 amino acids long. CDR3 protein: CASSLTGMNEKLFF. CDR3 sequence (DNA): TGTGCCAGCAGCTTGACAGGGATGAATGAAAAACTGTTTTTT. The full variable domain, with the rest looked up from reference TRBV7-2 and TRBJ1-4, is GAGVSQSPSNKVTEKGKDVELRCDPISGHTALYWYRQSLGQGLEFLIYFQGNSAPDKSGLPSDRFSAERTGGSVSTLTIQRTQQEDSAVYLCASSLTGMNEKLFFGSGTQLSVL.

In its sample, this clone was seen once. The V and J genes are TRBV20-1 and TRBJ2-1; D is ambiguous. Germline CDR1 and CDR2: DFQATT and SNEGSKA (reference sequence). This CDR3 has 10 residues. This chain's CDR3 is CSPSRDEQFF. The CDR3 DNA reads TGCAGCCCGAGCCGAGATGAGCAGTTCTTC.

The chain has TRBV15 and TRBJ2-7; 8 positions agree with TRBD1. The J segment lost 6 bases and the V segment lost 0 bases, leaving 10 bases of the junction unmatched. CDR3 length: 16 residues. Germline V gene data show CDR1 as LNHNV and CDR2 as YYDKDF (reference sequence). The CDR3 here is CATSREYGTGKAEQYF. The CDR3 bases are TGTGCCACCAGCAGAGAGTATGGGACAGGCAAAGCCGAGCAGTACTTC.

The rearrangement links TRBV27 to TRBJ2-5, with 8 bases lining up with TRBD2. TRBJ2-7 explains the end of the DNA better; the J call may be wrong. The CDR3 spans 15 residues. CDR1 is MNHEY, CDR2 SMNVEV, per germline (reference sequence). CDR3 sequence (DNA): TGTGCCAGCAGTCTCGGACTAGCCCTCTCCTACGAGCAGTACTTC. Protein sequence: CASSLGLALSYEQYF.

A single count supports this clone. The J gene is TRBJ2-7, the V gene TRBV2; D is possibly TRBD2 (6 bases). Germline V gene sequence: CDR1 SNHLY, CDR2 FYNNEI. CDR3 size: 13 residues. The V end lost 7 bases, the J end lost 2 bases, and 12 bases lay between the germline ends. Here the CDR3 DNA reads TGTGCCAGCAATCGTCGGGGGACCTACGAGCAGTACTTC. This gives the protein CASNRRGTYEQYF.

The chain couples TRBV5-1 to TRBJ1-2, with D tentatively TRBD1 (5 bases). The CDR3 has 14 residues. Germline lookup yields CDR1 SGHRS and CDR2 YFSETQ. Trimming took off 4 bases at V and 2 bases at J, with 12 bases between the two ends. The CDR3 region has the DNA TGCGCCAGCAGCCCCGAGGGGTTAAACTATGGCTACACCTTC. Protein sequence: CASSPEGLNYGYTF. The entire variable domain, with the rest obtained from reference TRBV5-1 and TRBJ1-2, is as follows: KAGVTQTPRYLIKTRGQQVTLSCSPISGHRSVSWYQQTPGQGLQFLFEYFSETQRNKGNFPGRFSGRQFSNSRSEMNVSTLELGDSALYLCASSPEGLNYGYTFGSGTRLTVV.

V usage is TRBV2 and J usage is TRBJ2-3; 8 nucleotides agree with TRBD2. The CDR3 covers 15 residues. From germline, CDR1 is SNHLY and CDR2 FYNNEI. V shed 7 bases, J shed 1 base, and the junction held 7 bases outside the gene matches. The DNA of the CDR3 is TGTGCCAGCACCACCAACGGGGGGGGCACAGATACGCAGTATTTT. It encodes CASTTNGGGTDTQYF.

This chain connects TRBV5-6 to TRBJ2-5; 11 bases map to TRBD2. Germline CDR1 and CDR2: SGHDT and YYEEEE. V was clipped by 0 bases and J by 0 bases; unmatched bases: 1. The CDR3 is made up of 16 amino acids. The CDR3 nucleotides are TGTGCCAGCAGCTTGGTGACTAGCGGGGACCAAGAGACCCAGTACTTC. This gives the protein CASSLVTSGDQETQYF. Based on the CDR3 plus reference TRBV5-6 and TRBJ2-5, the full variable domain is DAGVTQSPTHLIKTRGQQVTLRCSPKSGHDTVSWYQQALGQGPQFIFQYYEEEERQRGNFPDRFSGHQFPNYSSELNVNALLLGDSALYLCASSLVTSGDQETQYFGPGTRLLVL.

J is TRBJ2-7 and V is TRBV14, with 8 positions matching TRBD2. The CDR3 has 14 amino acids. The V gene end was trimmed by 8 bases and the J gene end by 1 base; junction bases not matched to a gene: 7. CDR1 and CDR2 (germline): SGHDN, FVKESK. DNA of the CDR3: TGTGCCAGCCCGATTAGCGGGACGTCCTACGAGCAGTACTTC. Translation gives CASPISGTSYEQYF.